This T cell receptor (beta chain) is from a study of T cell responses to AZD1222 COVID-19 vaccine. Points from the study as a whole: Mostly white British, mostly female donors; authors suggested clonal diversity may be underestimated.

Some clones are missing from TCRdb's copy, which holds only in-frame ones; the method was immunoSEQ multiplex PCR. The sample has under 200,000 clones, more than 70% seen once. Remarks on this clone: Its target is unknown. The sample carries other DNA sequences with the same CDR3.

The specimen comprised peripheral blood, sampled on day 0 of AZD1222 vaccination. This TCR was recovered from an adult in good health.

CDR3 DNA: TGTGCCAGCAGTCCAGGGGGCTCTGGAAACACCATATATTTT. As protein: CASSPGGSGNTIYF. The chain links TRBV28 to TRBJ1-3, with 7 nucleotides matching TRBD1. V lost 5 bases and J lost 0; bases outside the gene matches: 1. The CDR3 length is 14 residues. Looked up from germline, CDR1 is MDHEN and CDR2 is SYDVKM.